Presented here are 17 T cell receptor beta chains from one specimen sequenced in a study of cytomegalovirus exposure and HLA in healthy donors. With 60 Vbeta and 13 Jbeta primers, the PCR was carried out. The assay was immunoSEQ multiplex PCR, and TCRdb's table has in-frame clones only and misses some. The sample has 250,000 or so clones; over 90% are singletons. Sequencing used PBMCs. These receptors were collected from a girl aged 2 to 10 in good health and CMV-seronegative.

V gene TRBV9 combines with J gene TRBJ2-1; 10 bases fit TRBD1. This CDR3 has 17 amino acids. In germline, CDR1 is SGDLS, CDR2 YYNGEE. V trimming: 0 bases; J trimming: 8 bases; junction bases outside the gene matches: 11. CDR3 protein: CASSVAVGDRGGDEQFF. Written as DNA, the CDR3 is TGTGCCAGCAGCGTAGCTGTCGGGGACAGGGGAGGCGATGAGCAGTTCTTC.

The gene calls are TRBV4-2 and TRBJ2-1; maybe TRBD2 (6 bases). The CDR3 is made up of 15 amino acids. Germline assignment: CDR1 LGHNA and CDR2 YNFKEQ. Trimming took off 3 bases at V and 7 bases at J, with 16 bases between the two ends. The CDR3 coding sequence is TGTGCCAGCAGCCAGCGACTAGAGAGTACTAATGAGCAGTTCTTC. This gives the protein CASSQRLESTNEQFF.

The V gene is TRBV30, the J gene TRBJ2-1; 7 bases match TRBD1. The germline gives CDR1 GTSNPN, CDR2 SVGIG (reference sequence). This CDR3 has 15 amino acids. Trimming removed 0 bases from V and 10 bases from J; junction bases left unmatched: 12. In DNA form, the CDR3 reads TGTGCCTGGAGTGTAGGCTTCTGGACAGGTGCGGAGCAGTTCTTC. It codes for CAWSVGFWTGAEQFF. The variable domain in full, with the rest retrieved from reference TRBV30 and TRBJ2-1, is SQTIHQWPATLVQPVGSPLSLECTVEGTSNPNLYWYRQAAGRGLQLLFYSVGIGQISSEVPQNLSASRPQDRQFILSSKKLLLSDSGFYLCAWSVGFWTGAEQFFGPGTRLTVL.

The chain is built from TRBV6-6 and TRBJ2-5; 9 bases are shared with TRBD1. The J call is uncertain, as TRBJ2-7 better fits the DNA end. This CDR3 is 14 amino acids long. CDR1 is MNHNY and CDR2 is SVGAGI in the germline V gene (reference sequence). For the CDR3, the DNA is TGTGCCAGCAGCGCCGGGACAGGGTTTAGCGAGCAGTACTTC. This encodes CASSAGTGFSEQYF.

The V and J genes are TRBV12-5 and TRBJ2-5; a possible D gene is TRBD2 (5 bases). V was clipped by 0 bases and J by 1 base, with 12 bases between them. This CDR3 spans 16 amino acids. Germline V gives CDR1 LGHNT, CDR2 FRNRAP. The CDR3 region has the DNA TGTGCTAGTGGTTTGGTCGTGGGGAGCTCCCAAGAGACCCAGTACTTC. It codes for CASGLVVGSSQETQYF.

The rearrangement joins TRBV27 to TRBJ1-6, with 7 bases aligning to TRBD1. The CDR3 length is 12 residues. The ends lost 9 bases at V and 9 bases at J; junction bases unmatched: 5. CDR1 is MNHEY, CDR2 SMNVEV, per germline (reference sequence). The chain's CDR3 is CASSTGSSPLHF. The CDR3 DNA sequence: TGTGCCAGTTCGACAGGGTCTTCACCCCTCCACTTT.

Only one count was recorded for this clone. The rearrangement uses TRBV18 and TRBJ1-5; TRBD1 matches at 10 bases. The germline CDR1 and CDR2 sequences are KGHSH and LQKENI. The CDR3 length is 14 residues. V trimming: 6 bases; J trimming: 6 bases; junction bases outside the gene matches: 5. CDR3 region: CASSSDRGSQPQHF. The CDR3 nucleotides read TGTGCCAGCTCGTCGGACAGGGGGAGTCAGCCCCAGCATTTT.

The DNA of the CDR3 is TGCGCCAGCAGCTTCGGAGGGGGGGCGAGGGAGACCCAGTACTTC. It translates to CASSFGGGARETQYF. The chain links TRBV5-1 to TRBJ2-5, with TRBD2 as a possible D gene (7 bases). This CDR3 has 15 residues. Germline V gene lookup returns CDR1 SGHRS and CDR2 YFSETQ. The V end lost 2 bases, the J end lost 5 bases, and 16 bases lay between the germline ends.

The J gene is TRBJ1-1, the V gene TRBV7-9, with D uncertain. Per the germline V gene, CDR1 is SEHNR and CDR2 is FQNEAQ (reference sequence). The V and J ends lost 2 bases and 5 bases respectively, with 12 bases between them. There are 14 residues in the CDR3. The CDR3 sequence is CASSLSSIETEAFF. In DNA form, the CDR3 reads TGTGCCAGCAGCTTAAGCTCCATAGAGACTGAAGCTTTCTTT.

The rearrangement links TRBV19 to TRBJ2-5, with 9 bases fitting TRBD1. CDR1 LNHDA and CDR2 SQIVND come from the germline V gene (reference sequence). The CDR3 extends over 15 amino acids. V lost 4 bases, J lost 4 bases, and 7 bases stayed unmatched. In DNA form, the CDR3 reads TGTGCCAGTAGTACACAGGGGGCGCTTACAGAGACCCAGTACTTC. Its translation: CASSTQGALTETQYF.

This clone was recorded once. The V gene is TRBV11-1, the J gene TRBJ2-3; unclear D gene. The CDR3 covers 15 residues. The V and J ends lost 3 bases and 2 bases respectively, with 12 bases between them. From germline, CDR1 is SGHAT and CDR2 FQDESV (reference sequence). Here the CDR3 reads CASSFTLEYTDTQYF. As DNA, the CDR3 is TGTGCCAGCAGCTTCACTCTTGAATACACAGATACGCAGTATTTT.

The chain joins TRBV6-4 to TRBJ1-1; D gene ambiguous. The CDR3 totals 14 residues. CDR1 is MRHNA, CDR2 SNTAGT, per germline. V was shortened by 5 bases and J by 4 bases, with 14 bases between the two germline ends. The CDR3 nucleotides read TGTGCCAGCAGTCTGTCGGTAATGAGCACTGAAGCTTTCTTT. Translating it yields CASSLSVMSTEAFF.

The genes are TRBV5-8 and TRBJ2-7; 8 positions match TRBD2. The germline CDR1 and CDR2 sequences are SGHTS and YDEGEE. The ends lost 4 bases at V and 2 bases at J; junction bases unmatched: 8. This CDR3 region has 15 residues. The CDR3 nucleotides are TGTGCCAGCAGCGGAACTAGCGGACCTCCCTACGAGCAGTACTTC. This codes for CASSGTSGPPYEQYF.

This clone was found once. The CDR3 DNA reads as TGTGCCAGCAGCTCCCACAGGGGGGAAGAGACCCAGTACTTC. Residues: CASSSHRGEETQYF. V is TRBV7-2 and J is TRBJ2-5, with 8 bases lining up with TRBD1. CDR1 SGHTA and CDR2 FQGNSA come from the germline V gene. This CDR3 comprises 14 residues. V trimming: 4 bases; J trimming: 3 bases; junction bases outside the gene matches: 4.

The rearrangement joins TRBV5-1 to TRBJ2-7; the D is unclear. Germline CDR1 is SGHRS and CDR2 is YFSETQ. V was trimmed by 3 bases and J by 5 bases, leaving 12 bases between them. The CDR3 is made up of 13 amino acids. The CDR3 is CASSSTPANEQYF. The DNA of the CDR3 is TGCGCCAGCAGCTCAACTCCCGCAAACGAGCAGTACTTC.

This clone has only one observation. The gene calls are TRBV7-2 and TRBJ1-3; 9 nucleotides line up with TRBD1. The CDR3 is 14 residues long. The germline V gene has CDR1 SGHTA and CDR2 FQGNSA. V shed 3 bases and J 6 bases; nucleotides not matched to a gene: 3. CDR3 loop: CASSLWDRENTIYF. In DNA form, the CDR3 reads TGTGCCAGCAGCTTGTGGGACAGGGAAAACACCATATATTTT.

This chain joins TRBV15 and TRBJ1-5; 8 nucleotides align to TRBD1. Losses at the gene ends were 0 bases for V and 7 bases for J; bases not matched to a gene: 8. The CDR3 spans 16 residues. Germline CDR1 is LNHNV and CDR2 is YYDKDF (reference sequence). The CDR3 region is CATSRDSRAGGQPQHF. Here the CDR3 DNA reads TGTGCCACCAGCAGAGATAGTCGGGCAGGGGGCCAGCCCCAGCATTTT.